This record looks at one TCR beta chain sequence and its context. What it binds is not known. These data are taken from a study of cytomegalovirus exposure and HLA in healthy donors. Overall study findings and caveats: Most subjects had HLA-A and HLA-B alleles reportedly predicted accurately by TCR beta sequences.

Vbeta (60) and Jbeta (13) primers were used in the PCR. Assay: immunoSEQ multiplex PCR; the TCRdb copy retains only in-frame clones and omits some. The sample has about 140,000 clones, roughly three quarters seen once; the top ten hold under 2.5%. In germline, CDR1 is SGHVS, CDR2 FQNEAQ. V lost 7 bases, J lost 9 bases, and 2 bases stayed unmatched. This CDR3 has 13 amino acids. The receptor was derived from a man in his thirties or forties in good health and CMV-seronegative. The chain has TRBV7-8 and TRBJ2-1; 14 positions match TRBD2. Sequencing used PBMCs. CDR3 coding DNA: TGTGCCAGCAAGGGACTAGCGGGAGCTGAGCAGTTCTTC. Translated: CASKGLAGAEQFF.